One sample yielded the 9 T cell receptor beta chains listed below, sequenced in a study of blood T cell repertoires in COVID-19. The table came from immunoSEQ multiplex PCR; TCRdb's copy has only in-frame clones and leaves some out. The table lists 90,000 to 130,000 clones, nearly 80% of them singletons. Sequenced input: peripheral blood. These receptors were collected from a woman over 75 with active or convalescent COVID-19.

This clone came up once. This rearrangement joins TRBV27 to TRBJ2-7, with TRBD2 matching 8 bases. With 6 bases clipped from V and 3 bases from J, the junction kept 7 bases outside the gene matches. Germline V gene lookup returns CDR1 MNHEY and CDR2 SMNVEV (reference sequence). CDR3 length: 14 residues. The CDR3 loop is CASSNRGLGYEQYF. The CDR3 bases are TGTGCCAGCAGCAACCGGGGACTAGGCTACGAGCAGTACTTC.

The chain combines TRBV24-1 with TRBJ1-5; D remains unclear. Germline CDR1 is KGHDR and CDR2 is SFDVKD. CDR3 length: 12 residues. Trimming took 4 bases from V and 12 from J, leaving 12 bases between them. The CDR3 protein is CATSDLYSVQHF. As DNA, the CDR3 is TGTGCCACCAGTGACCTCTACTCCGTCCAGCATTTT.

The chain is built from TRBV7-2 and TRBJ2-3; 12 bases match TRBD2. The ends lost 3 bases at V and 5 bases at J; junction bases unmatched: 6. Germline V gene data show CDR1 as SGHTA and CDR2 as FQGNSA. This CDR3 is 16 amino acids long. The DNA of the CDR3 is TGTGCCAGCAGCTTCGTCCCGGGACTAGCGGGAGATACGCAGTATTTT. This encodes CASSFVPGLAGDTQYF.

This clone was counted between two and nine times. The CDR3 reads CASSATGDTYEQYF. Written as DNA, the CDR3 is TGCGCCAGCAGCGCGACAGGGGACACCTACGAGCAGTACTTC. The gene calls are TRBV5-1 and TRBJ2-7, with 8 bases aligning to TRBD1. V gave up 4 bases and J gave up 2 bases; unmatched junction bases: 5. The V gene's germline CDR1 is SGHRS and CDR2 YFSETQ. CDR3 length equals 14 residues.

The chain recombines TRBV6-6 with TRBJ2-5; 9 bases line up with TRBD2. Per germline, CDR1 MNHNY and CDR2 SVGAGI (reference sequence). J gave up 4 bases and V 2 bases, and 8 bases lay outside the gene matches. The CDR3 length is 16 residues. The CDR3 region has the DNA TGTGCCAGCAGTTACACGGCTAGCGGGAAGGGAGAGACCCAGTACTTC. Translation: CASSYTASGKGETQYF.

The rearrangement joins TRBV5-4 to TRBJ2-1, with D possibly matching TRBD2 (5 bases). Germline assignment: CDR1 SGHNT and CDR2 YYREEE (reference sequence). The CDR3 runs to 15 residues. V was shortened by 0 bases and J by 9 bases, with 16 bases between the two germline ends. CDR3 nucleotides: TGTGCCAGCAGCTTGGGTGGGAGAGTCGGTGGTGAGCAGTTCTTC. This translates into CASSLGGRVGGEQFF. Full variable domain (missing parts from reference TRBV5-4 and TRBJ2-1): ETGVTQSPTHLIKTRGQQVTLRCSSQSGHNTVSWYQQALGQGPQFIFQYYREEENGRGNFPPRFSGLQFPNYSSELNVNALELDDSALYLCASSLGGRVGGEQFFGPGTRLTVL.

The genes are TRBV5-6 and TRBJ2-1; D gene unclear. The germline V gene encodes CDR1 SGHDT and CDR2 YYEEEE. This CDR3 is 11 amino acids long. Between the trimmed V and J ends, which lost 4 bases and 8 bases, there was a span of 7 bases. The CDR3 is CASSLGYEQFF. CDR3 DNA sequence: TGTGCCAGCAGCCTAGGATATGAGCAGTTCTTC.

This clone was recorded only once. The rearrangement joins TRBV28 to TRBJ1-1; TRBD1 matches 7 bases. From germline, CDR1 is MDHEN and CDR2 SYDVKM. The CDR3 loop spans 11 amino acids. J lost 6 bases, V lost 7 bases, and 2 bases had no gene match. The CDR3 reads CASKGAPEAFF. The CDR3 nucleotides read TGTGCCAGCAAGGGGGCTCCTGAAGCTTTCTTT.

The chain recombines TRBV7-9 with TRBJ1-2; 9 nucleotides agree with TRBD1. The CDR3 covers 15 residues. After removal of 5 bases from V and 4 bases from J, the junction contained 8 bases not matched to a gene. The germline V gene has CDR1 SEHNR and CDR2 FQNEAQ (reference sequence). The CDR3 here is CASSQGQGTFYGYTF. The CDR3 DNA reads as TGTGCCAGCAGCCAAGGACAGGGGACCTTCTATGGCTACACCTTC.